This T cell receptor beta chain derives from a study of blood T cell repertoires in COVID-19. Study-level information: The United States, Italy and Spain supplied acute and convalescent COVID-19 samples.

Unmatched junction bases numbered 13, after V lost 5 bases and J lost 7 bases. Germline assignment: CDR1 KGHDR and CDR2 SFDVKD. This CDR3 has 19 residues. Sequenced by immunoSEQ multiplex PCR; TCRdb stores in-frame clones only, minus some. The table shows under 250,000 clones, with roughly 92% occurring only once. The chain has TRBV24-1 and TRBJ2-1, with 16 bases lining up with TRBD2. This TCR was recovered from a man aged 55 to 70 with COVID-19, enrolled during active disease. The sequenced sample consisted of peripheral blood. In DNA, the CDR3 is TGTGCCACCAGTGCCCCGTCCGGGACTAGCGGGAGGGCGGGGAATGAGCAGTTCTTC. Residues: CATSAPSGTSGRAGNEQFF.